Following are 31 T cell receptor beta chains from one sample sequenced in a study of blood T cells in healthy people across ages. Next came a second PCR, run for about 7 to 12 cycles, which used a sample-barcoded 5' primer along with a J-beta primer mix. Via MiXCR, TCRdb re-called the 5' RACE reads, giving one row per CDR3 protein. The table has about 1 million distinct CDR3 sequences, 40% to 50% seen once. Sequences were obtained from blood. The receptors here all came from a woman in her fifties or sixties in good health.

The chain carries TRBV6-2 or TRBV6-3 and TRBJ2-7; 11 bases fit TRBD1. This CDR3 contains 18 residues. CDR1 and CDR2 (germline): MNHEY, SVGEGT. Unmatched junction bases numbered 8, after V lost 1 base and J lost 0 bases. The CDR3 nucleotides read TGTGCCAGCAGTTACTTCGTCGGACAGGGGGCGAGCTCCTACGAGCAGTACTTC. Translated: CASSYFVGQGASSYEQYF.

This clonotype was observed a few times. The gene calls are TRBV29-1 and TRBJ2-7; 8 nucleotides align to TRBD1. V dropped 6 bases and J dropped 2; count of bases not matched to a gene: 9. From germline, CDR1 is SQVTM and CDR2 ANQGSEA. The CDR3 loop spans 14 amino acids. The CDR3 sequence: CSVSYGQGTYEQYF. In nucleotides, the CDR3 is TGCAGCGTGTCTTACGGACAGGGCACCTACGAGCAGTACTTC.

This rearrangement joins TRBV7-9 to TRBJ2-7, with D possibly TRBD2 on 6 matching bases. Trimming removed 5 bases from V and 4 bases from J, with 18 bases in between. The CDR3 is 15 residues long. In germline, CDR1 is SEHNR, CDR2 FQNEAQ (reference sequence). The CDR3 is CASSDAGGSAYEQYF. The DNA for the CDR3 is TGTGCCAGCAGCGACGCCGGGGGTAGCGCATACGAGCAGTACTTC.

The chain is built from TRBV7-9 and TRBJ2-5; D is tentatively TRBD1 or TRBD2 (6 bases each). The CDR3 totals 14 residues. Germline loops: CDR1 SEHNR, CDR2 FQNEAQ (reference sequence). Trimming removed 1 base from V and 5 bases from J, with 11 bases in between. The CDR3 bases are TGTGCCAGCAGCTTAGTAGGGGGGATGGAGACCCAGTACTTC. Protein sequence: CASSLVGGMETQYF. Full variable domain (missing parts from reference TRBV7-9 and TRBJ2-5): DTGVSQNPRHKITKRGQNVTFRCDPISEHNRLYWYRQTLGQGPEFLTYFQNEAQLEKSRLLSDRFSAERPKGSFSTLEIQRTEQGDSAMYLCASSLVGGMETQYFGPGTRLLVL.

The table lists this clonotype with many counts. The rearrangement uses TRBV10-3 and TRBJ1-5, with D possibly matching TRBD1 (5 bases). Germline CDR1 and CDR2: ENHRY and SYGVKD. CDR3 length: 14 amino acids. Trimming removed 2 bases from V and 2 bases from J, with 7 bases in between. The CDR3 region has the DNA TGTGCCATCAGTGAGAGGGGTGGCAATCAGCCCCAGCATTTT. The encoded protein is CAISERGGNQPQHF.

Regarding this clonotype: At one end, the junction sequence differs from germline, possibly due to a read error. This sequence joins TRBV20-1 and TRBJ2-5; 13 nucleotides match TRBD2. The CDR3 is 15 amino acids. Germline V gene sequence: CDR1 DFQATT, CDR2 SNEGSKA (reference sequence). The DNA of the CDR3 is TGCGGTGCTATATGGACTAGCGGGGGTTCAGAGACCCAGTACTTC. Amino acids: CGAIWTSGGSETQYF.

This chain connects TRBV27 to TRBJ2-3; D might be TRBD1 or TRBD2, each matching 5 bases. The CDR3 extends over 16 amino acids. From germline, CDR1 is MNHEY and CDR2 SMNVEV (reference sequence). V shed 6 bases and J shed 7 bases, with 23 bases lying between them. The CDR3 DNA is TGTGCCAGCAGCCCTTATAGCCCCTCGAGGGGCAATACGCAGTATTTT. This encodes CASSPYSPSRGNTQYF.

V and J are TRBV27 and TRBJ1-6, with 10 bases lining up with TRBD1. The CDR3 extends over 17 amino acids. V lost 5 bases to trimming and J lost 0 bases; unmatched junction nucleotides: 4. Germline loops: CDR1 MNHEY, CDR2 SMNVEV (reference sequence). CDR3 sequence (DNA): TGTGCCAGCAGTCGACAGGGGGCGAGCTCCTATAATTCACCCCTCCACTTT. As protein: CASSRQGASSYNSPLHF.

CDR3 in amino acids: CASSLSSGALGANVLTF. The CDR3 nucleotides read TGTGCCAGCAGTTTATCATCAGGGGCGTTGGGGGCCAACGTCCTGACTTTC. The V gene is TRBV28, the J gene TRBJ2-6, with a weak D call TRBD1 (6 bases). Germline lookup yields CDR1 MDHEN and CDR2 SYDVKM. CDR3 size: 17 residues. Deletions cut 1 base from V and 4 bases from J, with 14 bases between.

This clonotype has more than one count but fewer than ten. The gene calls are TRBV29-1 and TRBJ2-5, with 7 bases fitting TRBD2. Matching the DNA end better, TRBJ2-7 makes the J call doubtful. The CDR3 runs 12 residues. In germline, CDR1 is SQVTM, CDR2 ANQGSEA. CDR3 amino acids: CSAGEGRSEQYF. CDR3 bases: TGCAGCGCCGGGGAGGGGAGGTCCGAGCAGTACTTC.

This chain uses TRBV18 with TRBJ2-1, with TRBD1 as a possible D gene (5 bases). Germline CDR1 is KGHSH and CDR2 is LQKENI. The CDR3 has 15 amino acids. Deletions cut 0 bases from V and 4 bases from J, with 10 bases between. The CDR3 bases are TGTGCCAGCTCACCACCAGTCAGGACATACAATGAGCAGTTCTTC. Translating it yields CASSPPVRTYNEQFF.

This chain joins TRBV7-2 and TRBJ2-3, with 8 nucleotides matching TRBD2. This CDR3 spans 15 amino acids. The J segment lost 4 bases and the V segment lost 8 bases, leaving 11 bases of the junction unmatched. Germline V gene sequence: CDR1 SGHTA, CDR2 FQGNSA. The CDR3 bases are TGTGCCAGCGCGGGAGGTTTAAGTTTATCAGATACGCAGTATTTT. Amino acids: CASAGGLSLSDTQYF.

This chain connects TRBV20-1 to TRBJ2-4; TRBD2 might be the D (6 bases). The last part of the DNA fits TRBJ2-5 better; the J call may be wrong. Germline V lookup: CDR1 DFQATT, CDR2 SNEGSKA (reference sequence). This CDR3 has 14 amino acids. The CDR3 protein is CSARLGGTAETQYF. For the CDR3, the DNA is TGCAGTGCTAGGTTGGGGGGAACCGCGGAGACCCAGTACTTC.

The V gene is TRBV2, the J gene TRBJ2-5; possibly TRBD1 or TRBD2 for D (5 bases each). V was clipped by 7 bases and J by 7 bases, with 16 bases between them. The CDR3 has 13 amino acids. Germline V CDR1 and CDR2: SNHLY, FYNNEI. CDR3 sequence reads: CASNEGLRATQYF. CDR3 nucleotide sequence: TGTGCCAGCAATGAGGGGCTCAGAGCGACCCAGTACTTC. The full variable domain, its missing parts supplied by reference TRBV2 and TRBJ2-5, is EPEVTQTPSHQVTQMGQEVILRCVPISNHLYFYWYRQILGQKVEFLVSFYNNEISEKSEIFDDQFSVERPDGSNFTLKIRSTKLEDSAMYFCASNEGLRATQYFGPGTRLLVL.

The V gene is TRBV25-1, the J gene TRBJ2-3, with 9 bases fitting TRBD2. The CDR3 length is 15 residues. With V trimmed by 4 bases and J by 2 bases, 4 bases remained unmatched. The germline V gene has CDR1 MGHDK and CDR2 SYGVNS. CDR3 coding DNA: TGTGCCAGCAGTGCCCCTAGCGGGGTCACAGATACGCAGTATTTT. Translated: CASSAPSGVTDTQYF.

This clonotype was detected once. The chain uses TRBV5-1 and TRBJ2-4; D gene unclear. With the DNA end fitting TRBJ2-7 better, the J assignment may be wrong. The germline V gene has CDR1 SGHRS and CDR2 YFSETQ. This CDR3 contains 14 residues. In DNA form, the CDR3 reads TGCGCCAGCAGCTTGGTGACCACCTCCTACGAGCAGTACTTC. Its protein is CASSLVTTSYEQYF.

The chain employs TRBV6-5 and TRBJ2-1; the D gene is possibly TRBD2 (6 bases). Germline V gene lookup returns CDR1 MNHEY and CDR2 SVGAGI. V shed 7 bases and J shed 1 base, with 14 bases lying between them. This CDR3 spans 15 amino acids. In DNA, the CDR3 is TGTGCCAGCACCCTAACCGGGACTTCCTACAATGAGCAGTTCTTC. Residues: CASTLTGTSYNEQFF.

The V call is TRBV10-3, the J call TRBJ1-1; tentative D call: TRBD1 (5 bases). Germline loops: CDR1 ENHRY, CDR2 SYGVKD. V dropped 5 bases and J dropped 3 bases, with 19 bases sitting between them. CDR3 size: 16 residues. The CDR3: CAISLEDGGVDTEAFF. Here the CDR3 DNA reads TGTGCCATCAGTTTAGAGGACGGGGGGGTCGACACTGAAGCTTTCTTT.

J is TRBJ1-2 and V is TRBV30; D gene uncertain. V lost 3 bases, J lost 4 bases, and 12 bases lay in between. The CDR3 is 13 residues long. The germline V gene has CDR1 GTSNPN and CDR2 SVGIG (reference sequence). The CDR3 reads CAWRGRTAYGYTF. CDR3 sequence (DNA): TGTGCCTGGAGGGGAAGGACTGCCTATGGCTACACCTTC.

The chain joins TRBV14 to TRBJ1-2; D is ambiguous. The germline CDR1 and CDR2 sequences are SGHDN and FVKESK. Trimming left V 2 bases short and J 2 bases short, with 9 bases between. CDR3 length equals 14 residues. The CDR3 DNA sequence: TGTGCCAGCAGCCAATATCGAACCAACTATGGCTACACCTTC. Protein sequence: CASSQYRTNYGYTF. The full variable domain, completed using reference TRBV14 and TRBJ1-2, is EAGVTQFPSHSVIEKGQTVTLRCDPISGHDNLYWYRRVMGKEIKFLLHFVKESKQDESGMPNNRFLAERTGGTYSTLKVQPAELEDSGVYFCASSQYRTNYGYTFGSGTRLTVV.

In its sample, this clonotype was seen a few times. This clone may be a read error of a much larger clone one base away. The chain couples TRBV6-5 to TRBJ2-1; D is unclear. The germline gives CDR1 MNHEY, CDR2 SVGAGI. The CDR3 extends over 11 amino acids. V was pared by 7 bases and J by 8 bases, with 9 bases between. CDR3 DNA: TGTGCCAGCACCTTAGTCGATGAGCAGTTCTTC. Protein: CASTLVDEQFF.

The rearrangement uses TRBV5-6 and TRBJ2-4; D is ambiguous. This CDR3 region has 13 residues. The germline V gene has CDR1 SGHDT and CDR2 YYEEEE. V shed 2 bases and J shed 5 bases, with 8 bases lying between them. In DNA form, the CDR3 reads TGTGCCAGCAGCTTCCTTTTAGAAAACATTCAGTACTTC. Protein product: CASSFLLENIQYF.

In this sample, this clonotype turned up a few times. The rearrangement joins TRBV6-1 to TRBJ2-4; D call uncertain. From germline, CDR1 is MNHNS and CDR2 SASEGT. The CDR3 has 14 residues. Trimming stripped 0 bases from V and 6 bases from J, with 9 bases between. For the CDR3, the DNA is TGTGCCAGCAGTGAAGCGCCAGGCTTAAACATTCAGTACTTC. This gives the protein CASSEAPGLNIQYF.

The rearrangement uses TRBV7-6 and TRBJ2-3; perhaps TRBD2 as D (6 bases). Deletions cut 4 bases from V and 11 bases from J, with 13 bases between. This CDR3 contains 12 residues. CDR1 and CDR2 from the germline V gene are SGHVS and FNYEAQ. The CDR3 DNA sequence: TGTGCCAGCAGCTCAGAGGGGACTGAGCAGTATTTT. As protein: CASSSEGTEQYF.

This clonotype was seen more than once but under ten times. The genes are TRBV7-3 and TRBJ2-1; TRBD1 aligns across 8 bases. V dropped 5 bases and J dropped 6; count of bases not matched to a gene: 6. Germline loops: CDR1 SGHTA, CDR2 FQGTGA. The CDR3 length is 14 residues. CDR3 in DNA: TGTGCCAGCAGCCTAGGAGACAGGGGCAATGAGCAGTTCTTC. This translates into CASSLGDRGNEQFF.

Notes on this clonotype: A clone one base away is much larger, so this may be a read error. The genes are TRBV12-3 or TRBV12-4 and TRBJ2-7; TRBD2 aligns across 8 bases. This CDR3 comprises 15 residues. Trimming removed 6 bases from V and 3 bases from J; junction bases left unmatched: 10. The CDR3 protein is CASSTTSESIYEQYF. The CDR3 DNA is TGTGCCAGCAGCACGACTAGCGAGAGTATCTACGAGCAGTACTTC.

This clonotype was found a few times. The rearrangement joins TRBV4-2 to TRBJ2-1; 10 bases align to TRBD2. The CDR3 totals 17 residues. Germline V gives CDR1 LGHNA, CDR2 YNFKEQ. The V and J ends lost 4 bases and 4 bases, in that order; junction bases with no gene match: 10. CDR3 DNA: TGTGCCAGCAGCCGAACATCCGGGACTAGCGCTTACAATGAGCAGTTCTTC. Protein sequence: CASSRTSGTSAYNEQFF.

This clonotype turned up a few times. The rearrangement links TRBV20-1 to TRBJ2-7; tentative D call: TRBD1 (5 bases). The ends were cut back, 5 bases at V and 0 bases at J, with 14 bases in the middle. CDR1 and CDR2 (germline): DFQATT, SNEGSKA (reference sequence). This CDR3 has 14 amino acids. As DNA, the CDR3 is TGCAGTGCTTCGACAGCATACAGCTCCTACGAGCAGTACTTC. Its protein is CSASTAYSSYEQYF.

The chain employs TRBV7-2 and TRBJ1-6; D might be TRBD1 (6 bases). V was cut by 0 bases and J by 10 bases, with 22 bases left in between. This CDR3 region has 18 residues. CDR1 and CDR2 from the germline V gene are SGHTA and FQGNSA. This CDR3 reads CASSLAPQGAGERSPLHF. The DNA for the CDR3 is TGTGCCAGCAGCTTAGCCCCTCAAGGGGCAGGGGAGAGGTCACCCCTCCACTTT.

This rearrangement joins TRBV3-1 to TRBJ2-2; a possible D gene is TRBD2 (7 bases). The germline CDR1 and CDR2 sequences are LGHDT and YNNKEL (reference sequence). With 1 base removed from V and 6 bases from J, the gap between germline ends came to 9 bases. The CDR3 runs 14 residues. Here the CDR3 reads CASSQGGGSGELFF. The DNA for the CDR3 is TGTGCCAGCAGCCAAGGCGGGGGCTCCGGGGAGCTGTTTTTT.

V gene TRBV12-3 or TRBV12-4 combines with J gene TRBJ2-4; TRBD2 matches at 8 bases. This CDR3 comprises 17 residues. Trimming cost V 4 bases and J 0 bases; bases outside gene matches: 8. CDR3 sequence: CASSSLAGGLAKNIQYF. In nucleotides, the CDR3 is TGTGCCAGCAGTTCCCTAGCGGGCGGCCTAGCCAAAAACATTCAGTACTTC.